The present T cell receptor (beta chain) was sequenced within a study of control samples from healthy donors and cancer patients. Sequenced by immunoSEQ multiplex PCR; TCRdb stores in-frame clones only, minus some. The sample shows roughly 120,000 clones, about 93% of them seen only once. Germline CDR1 reads MNHEY; CDR2 reads SVGEGT. V lost 5 bases, J lost 5 bases, and 12 bases lay in between. This CDR3 has 13 residues. The sample holds a few counts of this clone. This chain links TRBV6-2 or TRBV6-3 with TRBJ1-2; tentative D call: TRBD1 (5 bases). This sequence originates from a man between 50 and 59 years old with head and neck cancer. Sequenced material: PBMCs. DNA of the CDR3: TGTGCCAGCAGTCCGGGACGGTGGTATGGCTACACCTTC. Protein: CASSPGRWYGYTF.